These 16 T cell receptor beta chains came from one sample sequenced in a study of T cell responses to AZD1222 COVID-19 vaccine. The protocol was immunoSEQ multiplex PCR, while the TCRdb copy is restricted to in-frame clones and leaves out a portion. The repertoire holds approximately 120,000 clones, with roughly 93% as singletons. The sequenced sample was peripheral blood, obtained on day 0 of AZD1222 vaccination. These receptors all come from an adult in good health.

This chain links TRBV5-4 with TRBJ1-1, with D unresolved. This CDR3 region has 14 residues. CDR1 SGHNT and CDR2 YYREEE come from the germline V gene (reference sequence). V was clipped by 2 bases and J by 0 bases, with 8 bases between them. CDR3 residues: CASSLAALNTEAFF. The CDR3 nucleotides read TGTGCCAGCAGCTTAGCGGCCTTGAACACTGAAGCTTTCTTT.

This chain uses TRBV5-5 with TRBJ2-7; no firm D call. The V end was cut by 2 bases, the J end by 0 bases, with 3 bases between. Germline CDR1 is SGHKS and CDR2 is YYEKEE (reference sequence). The CDR3 is 12 residues long. Here the CDR3 reads CASSLSSYEQYF. DNA of the CDR3: TGTGCCAGCAGCTTAAGCTCCTACGAGCAGTACTTC.

The V gene is TRBV10-3, the J gene TRBJ2-3, with TRBD2 as a possible D gene (6 bases). There are 15 residues in the CDR3. The V and J ends lost 0 bases and 3 bases respectively, with 10 bases between them. CDR1 ENHRY and CDR2 SYGVKD come from the germline V gene. The CDR3 protein is CAISESVGRTDTQYF. The CDR3 DNA sequence: TGTGCCATCAGTGAGTCTGTGGGGAGGACAGATACGCAGTATTTT.

The chain has TRBV7-2 and TRBJ1-2; possible D gene TRBD1, 6 bases. CDR1 is SGHTA, CDR2 FQGNSA, per germline. V was cut by 0 bases and J by 5 bases, with 13 bases left in between. There are 15 residues in the CDR3. The CDR3 bases are TGTGCCAGCAGCTTAGCGGCCTTGACAGGATATGGCTACACCTTC. It codes for CASSLAALTGYGYTF.

With respect to this clone: The junction and the germline gene differ at one end; a read error may be behind it. Other nucleotide sequences from this sample produce the same CDR3. V and J are TRBV19 and TRBJ1-3, with TRBD1 as a possible D gene (5 bases). The length of the CDR3 is 14 residues. Germline-derived CDR1 and CDR2 are LNHDA and SQIVND (reference sequence). DNA of the CDR3: TGTGCCAGCAGTAGGGGTAGCTCTGGAAACACCATATATTTT. Its protein product is CASSRGSSGNTIYF.

V is TRBV5-1 and J is TRBJ2-5, with 7 bases matching TRBD2. V lost 0 bases to trimming and J lost 3 bases; unmatched junction nucleotides: 2. Germline V gene sequence: CDR1 SGHRS, CDR2 YFSETQ. CDR3 length: 14 amino acids. CDR3 nucleotides: TGCGCCAGCAGCTTGGGACGGGAGGAAGAGACCCAGTACTTC. As protein: CASSLGREEETQYF.

The chain recombines TRBV5-4 with TRBJ1-1; weak D call: TRBD1 (6 bases). This CDR3 is built from 13 residues. Germline V gene data show CDR1 as SGHNT and CDR2 as YYREEE (reference sequence). Trimming took off 0 bases at V and 10 bases at J, with 13 bases between the two ends. CDR3 bases: TGTGCCAGCAGCTTGGGTCCGGGGGCAGGAGCTTTCTTT. Amino acids: CASSLGPGAGAFF.

Regarding this clone: This sample includes further DNA sequences coding for the same CDR3. The chain has TRBV3-1 (or the pseudogene TRBV3-2) and TRBJ1-1; 7 nucleotides align to TRBD1. The junction had 3 bases not matched to a gene; V was cut back by 1 base and J by 1 base. CDR1 and CDR2 from the germline V gene are LGHDT and YNNKEL (reference sequence). The CDR3 runs to 15 residues. CDR3 loop: CASSQAGTANTEAFF. The CDR3 coding sequence is TGTGCCAGCAGCCAAGCGGGGACAGCGAACACTGAAGCTTTCTTT.

This clone was recorded only once. The V gene is TRBV10-3, the J gene TRBJ2-2; 9 bases fit TRBD1. Germline V gene data show CDR1 as ENHRY and CDR2 as SYGVKD. Trimming removed 6 bases from V and 0 bases from J; junction bases left unmatched: 8. The CDR3 covers 17 residues. CDR3 amino acids: CAIRQGAIQSNTGELFF. The DNA of the CDR3 is TGTGCCATCAGACAGGGGGCAATCCAATCGAACACCGGGGAGCTGTTTTTT.

V usage is TRBV2 and J usage is TRBJ1-2, with D possibly TRBD1 on 6 matching bases. The length of the CDR3 is 14 residues. In germline, CDR1 is SNHLY, CDR2 FYNNEI. Trimming removed 6 bases from V and 4 bases from J, with 15 bases in between. The DNA for the CDR3 is TGTGCCAGCAGCCCCGACCAGGGGAGCTATGGCTACACCTTC. Translating it yields CASSPDQGSYGYTF.

The chain couples TRBV14 to TRBJ1-4, with 8 bases aligning to TRBD1. Trimming removed 4 bases from V and 7 bases from J; junction bases left unmatched: 5. The CDR3 runs to 14 residues. Germline V gene sequence: CDR1 SGHDN, CDR2 FVKESK. This CDR3 is CASSRQGLSEKLFF. The CDR3 DNA reads as TGTGCCAGCAGCCGACAGGGGCTGAGTGAAAAACTGTTTTTT.

The chain recombines TRBV27 with TRBJ1-4, with 7 bases lining up with TRBD1. This CDR3 has 15 residues. Germline lookup yields CDR1 MNHEY and CDR2 SMNVEV (reference sequence). The J segment lost 7 bases and the V segment lost 3 bases, leaving 8 bases of the junction unmatched. CDR3 region: CASSFGAGGGEKLFF. In DNA form, the CDR3 reads TGTGCCAGCAGTTTTGGGGCAGGGGGGGGTGAAAAACTGTTTTTT.

The chain combines TRBV19 with TRBJ1-5; 10 nucleotides agree with TRBD1. The CDR3 covers 14 residues. CDR1 and CDR2 (germline): LNHDA, SQIVND (reference sequence). V gave up 4 bases and J gave up 6 bases; unmatched junction bases: 3. The CDR3 sequence is CASSRQGAAQPQHF. As DNA, the CDR3 is TGTGCCAGTAGTAGACAGGGGGCTGCTCAGCCCCAGCATTTT.

V usage is TRBV4-2 and J usage is TRBJ1-2, with D unclear. The V gene lost 3 bases and the J gene lost 3 bases, with 20 bases spanning the gap. The CDR3 has 17 residues. The germline gives CDR1 LGHNA, CDR2 YNFKEQ. CDR3 sequence (DNA): TGTGCCAGCAGCCAGGGCCGGGTGTGGAAAGTAGACTATGGCTACACCTTC. Its protein is CASSQGRVWKVDYGYTF.

The CDR3 nucleotides are TGTGCCAGCAGCTTAGTAGGAGGGACAGGAGCTAACTATGGCTACACCTTC. Translating it yields CASSLVGGTGANYGYTF. The V gene is TRBV11-2, the J gene TRBJ1-2; 8 bases agree with TRBD1. CDR1 is SGHAT, CDR2 FQNNGV, per germline. The CDR3 is 17 amino acids. V dropped 1 base and J dropped 0; count of bases not matched to a gene: 7.

This sequence joins TRBV7-9 and TRBJ1-2; D is perhaps TRBD1 (5 bases). The CDR3 is 13 residues long. The ends were cut back, 6 bases at V and 1 base at J, with 9 bases in the middle. The germline CDR1 and CDR2 sequences are SEHNR and FQNEAQ (reference sequence). The chain's CDR3 is CASSLQGNYGYTF. Here the CDR3 DNA reads TGTGCCAGCAGTCTTCAGGGTAACTATGGCTACACCTTC.